The 10 T cell receptor beta chains reported below all come from one sample, sequenced in a study of cytomegalovirus exposure and HLA in healthy donors. PCR was performed using 60 Vbeta and 13 Jbeta primers. Assay: immunoSEQ multiplex PCR; the TCRdb copy retains only in-frame clones and omits some. The sample has fewer than 100,000 clones, roughly 80% seen once. Sequenced material: PBMCs. All receptors derive from a man aged 40-50 years in good health and CMV-seropositive.

V usage is TRBV5-4 and J usage is TRBJ2-7, with 8 bases aligning to TRBD2. Trimming at V came to 10 bases and at J to 2 bases, leaving 8 bases not matched to a gene. The germline V gene has CDR1 SGHNT and CDR2 YYREEE (reference sequence). CDR3 size: 13 residues. The CDR3 reads CAVTRGGAYEQYF. The CDR3 DNA reads as TGTGCCGTCACTCGGGGGGGGGCCTACGAGCAGTACTTC.

This clone was detected only a few times. The rearrangement uses TRBV4-3 and TRBJ1-5, with TRBD1 as a possible D gene (6 bases). Germline CDR1 reads LGHNA; CDR2 reads YSLEER. V was pared by 4 bases and J by 0 bases, with 13 bases between. The CDR3 runs to 16 residues. CDR3 in amino acids: CASSLRGQLSNQPQHF. The DNA for the CDR3 is TGCGCCAGCAGCCTCCGCGGACAGCTTAGCAATCAGCCCCAGCATTTT.

This clone was found a few times. This sequence joins TRBV6-4 and TRBJ2-3, with 10 bases aligning to TRBD1. The CDR3 extends over 14 amino acids. The V gene end was trimmed by 5 bases and the J gene end by 4 bases; junction bases not matched to a gene: 3. Germline CDR1 is MRHNA and CDR2 is SNTAGT. CDR3 protein: CASSYGTGADTQYF. The DNA of the CDR3 is TGTGCCAGCAGTTACGGGACAGGGGCAGATACGCAGTATTTT.

The chain joins TRBV11-2 to TRBJ2-7; 9 bases line up with TRBD2. Per germline, CDR1 SGHAT and CDR2 FQNNGV. With 3 bases clipped from V and 7 bases from J, the junction kept 19 bases outside the gene matches. CDR3 length equals 18 residues. The CDR3 bases are TGTGCCAGCAGCTTTCGTAGGGGGGTCAAGGGCGGGAGGGTTGAGCAGTACTTC. It specifies CASSFRRGVKGGRVEQYF.

Notes on this clone: The junction and the germline gene differ at one end; a read error may be behind it. This chain connects TRBV7-9 to TRBJ1-5; no clear D gene. This CDR3 region has 13 residues. Germline CDR1 SEHNR, CDR2 FQNEAQ (reference sequence). The chain's CDR3 is CSSSLMRGQPQHF. The DNA of the CDR3 is TGTTCCAGCAGCTTAATGAGAGGACAGCCCCAGCATTTT.

The chain uses TRBV6-1 and TRBJ1-1; no firm D call. The germline gives CDR1 MNHNS, CDR2 SASEGT. Trimming cost V 2 bases and J 9 bases, with 7 bases left between them. The CDR3 totals 11 residues. This CDR3 is CASSEIVKAFF. CDR3 in DNA: TGTGCCAGCAGTGAAATAGTAAAAGCTTTCTTT.

V and J are TRBV29-1 and TRBJ1-4; the D gene is possibly TRBD1 (6 bases). The ends were cut back, 6 bases at V and 7 bases at J, with 18 bases in the middle. Germline values: CDR1 SQVTM, CDR2 ANQGSEA. There are 14 residues in the CDR3. CDR3 DNA sequence: TGCAGCGTGGCACCCACAGGGTTGAGTGAAAAACTGTTTTTT. Its protein product is CSVAPTGLSEKLFF.

This clone was counted between two and nine times. The V and J genes are TRBV7-9 and TRBJ1-1; TRBD1 might be the D (6 bases). Germline V CDR1 and CDR2: SEHNR, FQNEAQ (reference sequence). V was shortened by 5 bases and J by 8 bases, with 18 bases between the two germline ends. This CDR3 region has 14 residues. As DNA, the CDR3 is TGTGCCAGCAGCCACTCCCTCCGACAGGCCGAAGCTTTCTTT. As protein: CASSHSLRQAEAFF. The full variable domain, with the rest looked up from reference TRBV7-9 and TRBJ1-1, is DTGVSQNPRHKITKRGQNVTFRCDPISEHNRLYWYRQTLGQGPEFLTYFQNEAQLEKSRLLSDRFSAERPKGSFSTLEIQRTEQGDSAMYLCASSHSLRQAEAFFGQGTRLTVV.

This clone was recorded once. The V call is TRBV7-2, the J call TRBJ2-7; a weak D match, TRBD1 (6 bases). V was trimmed by 4 bases and J by 5 bases, leaving 12 bases between them. The CDR3 covers 13 residues. Looked up from germline, CDR1 is SGHTA and CDR2 is FQGNSA. The CDR3 sequence: CASSWTVEDEQYF. The CDR3, as DNA: TGTGCCAGCAGCTGGACAGTAGAGGACGAGCAGTACTTC. Full variable domain (missing parts from reference TRBV7-2 and TRBJ2-7): GAGVSQSPSNKVTEKGKDVELRCDPISGHTALYWYRQSLGQGLEFLIYFQGNSAPDKSGLPSDRFSAERTGGSVSTLTIQRTQQEDSAVYLCASSWTVEDEQYFGPGTRLTVT.

The chain recombines TRBV29-1 with TRBJ2-3, with D unresolved. Germline values: CDR1 SQVTM, CDR2 ANQGSEA. The CDR3 covers 12 residues. V was shortened by 4 bases and J by 5 bases, with 10 bases between the two germline ends. CDR3 coding DNA: TGCAGCGTTGTAGAGTTCCAAGATACGCAGTATTTT. Its translation: CSVVEFQDTQYF.